A selection of T cell receptor beta chains follows, all from one sample in a study of PD-1 blockade in classical Hodgkin lymphoma. Sequencing was performed with immunoSEQ multiplex PCR; in TCRdb, only in-frame clones are kept and a portion is missing. The data show tens of thousands of clones, around nine tenths seen once. Sample: peripheral blood mononuclear cells (PBMCs), taken at baseline. Source of these receptors: a human donor with classical Hodgkin lymphoma. Both conserved end residues are part of each CDR3. The order of the fields is CDR3 length, clone size, D gene, J gene, V gene, CDR3 protein, CDR3 DNA. D genes are given only for firm matches. Some rows mark clone size as missing; the rest say once, few, many or name a class of expanded clone.

>14|few|.|TRBJ1-5|TRBV27
CASSFVGGSQPQHF
TGTGCCAGCAGTTTCGTGGGGGGGTCTCAGCCCCAGCATTTT
>15|few|.|TRBJ2-2|TRBV9
CASSALQGNTGELFF
TGTGCCAGCAGCGCCCTACAGGGGAACACCGGGGAGCTGTTTTTT
>13|.|.|TRBJ2-2|TRBV6-1
CAGRGPNTGELFF
TGTGCCGGACGGGGACCCAACACCGGGGAGCTGTTTTTT
>13|.|TRBD1|TRBJ2-5|TRBV6-1
CASRSTGEKTQYF
TGTGCCAGCAGATCGACAGGGGAGAAGACCCAGTACTTC
>12|.|.|TRBJ1-5|TRBV5-6
CASSFGDQPQHF
TGTGCCAGCAGCTTTGGGGATCAGCCCCAGCATTTT
>14|.|TRBD2|TRBJ2-4|TRBV9
CASSVVPTGGRGYF
TGTGCCAGCAGCGTAGTCCCAACGGGCGGGAGAGGGTACTTC
>17|.|TRBD2|TRBJ2-1|TRBV15
CATSREGVGGSYNEQFF
TGTGCCACCAGCAGAGAGGGGGTTGGCGGGAGTTACAATGAGCAGTTCTTC
>16|once|.|TRBJ1-3|TRBV7-6
CASSGHPAGSGNTIYF
TGTGCCAGCAGCGGCCACCCGGCCGGGTCTGGAAACACCATATATTTT
>13|.|.|TRBJ1-2|TRBV18
CASSLQDNYGYTF
TGTGCCAGCTCACTTCAGGATAACTATGGCTACACCTTC
>12|.|TRBD1|TRBJ2-5|TRBV15
CATSDREETQYF
TGTGCCACCAGTGACAGGGAAGAGACCCAGTACTTC
>12|once|.|TRBJ2-1|TRBV19
CASSIGGNEQFF
TGTGCCAGTAGTATAGGGGGGAATGAGCAGTTCTTC